A selection of T cell receptor beta chains follows, all from one sample in a study of cytomegalovirus exposure and HLA in healthy donors. The protocol was immunoSEQ multiplex PCR, while the TCRdb copy is restricted to in-frame clones and leaves out a portion. The repertoire consists of roughly 100,000 clones, with around 75% occurring once and the leading ten covering around 1.3%. The sample taken for sequencing was PBMCs. These receptors came from a man in his forties or fifties in good health and CMV-seronegative. CDR3s include the opening cysteine and the closing phenylalanine or tryptophan. D genes are given only for firm matches. Some rows have no size entry. The others give once, few or many, or a class for an expanded clone.

D | J | V | size | DNA | CDR3
NA | TRBJ1-1 | TRBV28 | once | TGTGCCACCGTCGGAGGAGGGAGGGCTTTCTTT | CATVGGGRAFF
TRBD2 | TRBJ2-5 | TRBV9 | NA | TGTGCCAGCAGCGTAGCGGCAGCGGGAAGGGGTGAAGAGACCCAGTACTTC | CASSVAAAGRGEETQYF
NA | TRBJ2-2 | TRBV27 | NA | TGTGCCAGCAGTGTATCCAACGGGGAGCTGTTTTTT | CASSVSNGELFF
NA | TRBJ2-2 | TRBV27 | NA | TGTGCCAGCAGTACCAACGGCGGGGAGCTGTTTTTT | CASSTNGGELFF
NA | TRBJ2-1 | TRBV29-1 | few | TGCAGCGCGAATTCTCCGGGACTTTGGAATGAGCAGTTCTTC | CSANSPGLWNEQFF
TRBD1 | TRBJ1-1 | TRBV7-9 | NA | TGTGCCAGCAGCTTGGTTACAGGGGCGTTGAACACTGAAGCTTTCTTT | CASSLVTGALNTEAFF
TRBD1 | TRBJ2-2 | TRBV7-9 | NA | TGTGCCAGCAGCCCGGGACAGGTGTTCGGGGAGCTGTTTTTT | CASSPGQVFGELFF
TRBD2 | TRBJ2-3 | TRBV4-3 | NA | TGCGCCAGCAGACCCGGGACTAGCGGCTCAGATACGCAGTATTTT | CASRPGTSGSDTQYF
TRBD2 | TRBJ2-1 | TRBV5-1 | NA | TGCGCCAGCAGCCCCCTAGCGGGTGTAGAGTTCTTC | CASSPLAGVEFF
NA | TRBJ1-1 | TRBV7-9 | NA | TGTGCCAGCAGCTCCGAAGACATATACACTGAAGCTTTCTTT | CASSSEDIYTEAFF
TRBD1 | TRBJ2-1 | TRBV2 | NA | TGTGCCAGCAGATTCCAACCGACAGGGGGCAATGAGCAGTTCTTC | CASRFQPTGGNEQFF
TRBD2 | TRBJ2-2 | TRBV5-1 | NA | TGCGCCAGCAGCTTGGAGGGACTAGCGGGAGGGATCACCGGGGAGCTGTTTTTT | CASSLEGLAGGITGELFF
TRBD2 | TRBJ2-3 | TRBV29-1 | NA | TGCAGCATCACCACTAGCGGGAGTAGCACAGATACGCAGTATTTT | CSITTSGSSTDTQYF
NA | TRBJ2-5 | TRBV14 | NA | TGTGCCAGCAGCACCCTAGGGGGGGGCCAAGAGACCCAGTACTTC | CASSTLGGGQETQYF
NA | TRBJ1-2 | TRBV4-1 | NA | TGCGCCAGCAGCCAAGTCGCCGGTGGCTACACCTTC | CASSQVAGGYTF
NA | TRBJ2-7 | TRBV9 | NA | TGTGCCAGGGGGGTCAGGGGGGCCTACGAGCAGTACTTC | CARGVRGAYEQYF
TRBD1 | TRBJ2-5 | TRBV29-1 | NA | TGCAGCGTTGTGGGACAGGGGAGGGAGCAGTACTTC | CSVVGQGREQYF
TRBD2 | TRBJ2-7 | TRBV4-1 | NA | TGCGCCAGCAGCCCGGGACTAGCGGAACCCTCCTACGAGCAGTACTTC | CASSPGLAEPSYEQYF
NA | TRBJ2-1 | TRBV11-2 | NA | TGTGCCAGCAGCCAGGGCAGGGGTTACAATGAGCAGTTCTTC | CASSQGRGYNEQFF
NA | TRBJ2-7 | TRBV28 | few | TGTGCCAGCAGCCCTGACAGGAACTCCTACGAGCAGTACTTC | CASSPDRNSYEQYF
NA | TRBJ2-3 | TRBV10-3 | NA | TGTGCCATCTCCCGCGGGATCAGGGATACGCAGTATTTT | CAISRGIRDTQYF
TRBD1 | TRBJ1-1 | TRBV25-1 | NA | TGTGCCAGCAGTGTAAACCACAGGGGGCTTACCACTGAAGCTTTCTTT | CASSVNHRGLTTEAFF
NA | TRBJ1-5 | TRBV5-1 | NA | TGCGCCAGCAGCTCGACAGGTTTAGGGAATCAGCCCCAGCATTTT | CASSSTGLGNQPQHF
NA | TRBJ2-1 | TRBV7-7 | NA | TGTGCTAGCAGCTTTGGCACAGTTAATGAGCAGTTCTTC | CASSFGTVNEQFF
NA | TRBJ1-2 | TRBV4-1 | NA | TGCGCCAGCAGCCACCCCCAGGGAGGGAAGGTTGGCTACACCTTC | CASSHPQGGKVGYTF
NA | TRBJ1-2 | TRBV6-4 | once | TGTGCCAGCAGTGACGGGACACAATATGGCTACACCTTC | CASSDGTQYGYTF
TRBD1 | TRBJ2-5 | TRBV7-2 | NA | TGTGCCAGCAGCATTCCCCGGGACAGGGCCCGCGAGACCCAGTACTTC | CASSIPRDRARETQYF
TRBD2 | TRBJ2-1 | TRBV6-5 | NA | TGTGCCAGCAGGGGGACTAGCGGGGGCGGGCAGTTCTTC | CASRGTSGGGQFF
NA | TRBJ2-5 | TRBV28 | NA | TGTGCCAGCACCTGGGGGGGGGCTTTTGGGGAGACCCAGTACTTC | CASTWGGAFGETQYF
TRBD2 | TRBJ2-5 | TRBV5-1 | NA | TGCGCCAGCAGCATCTCTAGCGGGGGGCCAGAAGAGACCCAGTACTTC | CASSISSGGPEETQYF
TRBD2 | TRBJ2-1 | TRBV5-1 | NA | TGCGCCAGCAGCCTAGCGACTAGCGGGAGTTTGAATGAGCAGTTCTTC | CASSLATSGSLNEQFF
NA | TRBJ2-2 | TRBV11-3 | NA | TGTGCCAGCAGCTTAGACCTGGGGATGTGGGGGGACAGAACCACCGGGGAGCTGTTTTTT | CASSLDLGMWGDRTTGELFF
TRBD1 | TRBJ1-1 | TRBV10-2 | NA | TGCGCCAGCAGTTGGGACAGCGGGAACACTGAAGCTTTCTTT | CASSWDSGNTEAFF
TRBD2 | TRBJ2-3 | TRBV13 | NA | TGTGCCAGCAGCATGGGGGGGGGCACAGATACGCAGTATTTT | CASSMGGGTDTQYF
TRBD1 | TRBJ2-5 | TRBV28 | NA | TGTGCCAGCAGTCCGGGACAGGGGATCGGGACCCAGTACTTC | CASSPGQGIGTQYF
TRBD1 | TRBJ1-2 | TRBV5-1 | few | TGCGCCAGCAGCTTGGGGGACAGGGCTAACTATGGCTACACCTTC | CASSLGDRANYGYTF
TRBD2 | TRBJ2-7 | TRBV7-9 | NA | TGTGCCAGCAGCTCCCGGACTAGCGGGGGGTTATTGTACGAGCAGTACTTC | CASSSRTSGGLLYEQYF
NA | TRBJ1-3 | TRBV7-9 | NA | TGTGCCAGCAGCAGGAGCTCTGGAAACACCATATATTTT | CASSRSSGNTIYF
TRBD2 | TRBJ2-5 | TRBV2 | NA | TGTGCCAGCAGGCCACTAGCGGGGGGACAAGAGACCCAGTACTTC | CASRPLAGGQETQYF
TRBD2 | TRBJ2-7 | TRBV10-3 | few | TGTGCCATCAGCGTACTAGCGGGATCGGACGAGCAGTACTTC | CAISVLAGSDEQYF
TRBD1 | TRBJ2-3 | TRBV19 | NA | TGTGCCAGTAGCTCCCCCGGGACAGTGACCACAGATACGCAGTATTTT | CASSSPGTVTTDTQYF
NA | TRBJ2-3 | TRBV25-1 | few | TGTGCCAGCAGTGAACTTGCGGGGCGCACAGATACGCAGTATTTT | CASSELAGRTDTQYF
TRBD1 | TRBJ2-7 | TRBV18 | NA | TGTGCCAGCTCATCAGGGAGGACAGGGGGCTACGAGCAGTACTTC | CASSSGRTGGYEQYF
NA | TRBJ2-7 | TRBV7-9 | NA | TGTGCCAGCAGCTTTGCGGGAACGTACGAGCAGTACTTC | CASSFAGTYEQYF
NA | TRBJ2-1 | TRBV11-2 | NA | TGTGCCAGCAGCTTAGATAGGGGGGGGAACAATGAGCAGTTCTTC | CASSLDRGGNNEQFF
NA | TRBJ1-5 | TRBV19 | NA | TGTGCCAGTAGGAAGACACATAGCAATCAGCCCCAGCATTTT | CASRKTHSNQPQHF
TRBD2 | TRBJ2-5 | TRBV5-1 | NA | TGCGCCAGCAGCCCTAGCGGGAGGCCCCAAGAGACCCAGTACTTC | CASSPSGRPQETQYF
NA | TRBJ1-2 | TRBV5-1 | NA | TGCGCCAGCAGCTTGCTGCCAGTTTATGGCTACACCTTC | CASSLLPVYGYTF
TRBD2 | TRBJ2-7 | TRBV19 | NA | TGTGCCAGTAGTATTGGCGGGAGGGCCTCCTACGAGCAGTACTTC | CASSIGGRASYEQYF
NA | TRBJ1-3 | TRBV29-1 | few | TGCAGCGTTAAACTGGGGGCCGGTGGAAACACCATATATTTT | CSVKLGAGGNTIYF